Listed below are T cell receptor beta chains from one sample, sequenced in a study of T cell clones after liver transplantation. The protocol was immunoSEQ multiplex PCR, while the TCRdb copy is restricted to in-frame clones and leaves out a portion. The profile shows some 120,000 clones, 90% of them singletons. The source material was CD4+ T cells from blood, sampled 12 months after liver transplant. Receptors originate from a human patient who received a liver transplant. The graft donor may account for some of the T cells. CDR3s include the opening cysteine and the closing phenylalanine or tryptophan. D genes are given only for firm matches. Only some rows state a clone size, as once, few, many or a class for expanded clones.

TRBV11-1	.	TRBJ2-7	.	TGTGCCAGCAGCTTATCGGGGATCTCCTACGAGCAGTACTTC	CASSLSGISYEQYF
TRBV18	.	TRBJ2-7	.	TGTGCCAGCTCACCTCTAGCGCATAATCCCTACGAGCAGTACTTC	CASSPLAHNPYEQYF
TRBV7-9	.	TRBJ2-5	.	TGTGCCAGCAGTCCCTGGCTAGGCTCTTCTGGCTTGGAGACCCAGTACTTC	CASSPWLGSSGLETQYF
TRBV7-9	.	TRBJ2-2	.	TGTGCCAGCAGCCTCCCCCCTAGACTAGGAACCGGGGAGCTGTTTTTT	CASSLPPRLGTGELFF
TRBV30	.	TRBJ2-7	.	TGTGCCTTGACCCGGGAAGGGGGTAGGACCTACGAGCAGTACTTC	CALTREGGRTYEQYF
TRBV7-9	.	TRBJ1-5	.	TGTGCCAGCAGCTTATTGAATCAGCCCCAGCATTTT	CASSLLNQPQHF
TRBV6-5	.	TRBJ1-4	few	TGTGCCAGCAGTTACTCATTACGGAATGAAAAACTGTTTTTT	CASSYSLRNEKLFF
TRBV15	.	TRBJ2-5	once	TGTGCCACCAGCAGACCTAGGGGGGATGGAGAGACCCAGTACTTC	CATSRPRGDGETQYF
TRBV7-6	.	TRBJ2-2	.	TGTGCCAGCAGTTATCCGGGGGCGGTAGACACCGGGGAGCTGTTTTTT	CASSYPGAVDTGELFF
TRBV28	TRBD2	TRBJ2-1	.	TGTGCCAGCAGTTTCCATGGCGGGAGGGGCAATGAGCAGTTCTTC	CASSFHGGRGNEQFF
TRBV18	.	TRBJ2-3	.	TGTGCCAGCTCACCCACGTGGGGGTACACAGATACGCAGTATTTT	CASSPTWGYTDTQYF
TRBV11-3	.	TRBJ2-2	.	TGTGCCAGCAGCCCCCTCATCGCCTCGGGGGAGCTGTTTTTT	CASSPLIASGELFF
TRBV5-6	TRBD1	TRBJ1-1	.	TGTGCCAGCAGCTGGAGGACAGGCATGAACACTGAAGCTTTCTTT	CASSWRTGMNTEAFF
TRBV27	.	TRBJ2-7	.	TGTGCCAGCAGACCGGACAGATATACCTACGAGCAGTACTTC	CASRPDRYTYEQYF
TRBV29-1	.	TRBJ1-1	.	TGCAGCGTTGACAGCCCGGGGACTGAAGCTTTCTTT	CSVDSPGTEAFF
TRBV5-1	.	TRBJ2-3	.	TGCGCCAGCAGCTCAGGGAGCACAGATACGCAGTATTTT	CASSSGSTDTQYF
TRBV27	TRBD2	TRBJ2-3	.	TGTGCCAGCAGTTTACTAGCGGGGGCGAGGGATACGCAGTATTTT	CASSLLAGARDTQYF
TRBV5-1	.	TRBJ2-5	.	TGCGCCAGCAGCGAGTCGATCCTACAAGAGACCCAGTACTTC	CASSESILQETQYF
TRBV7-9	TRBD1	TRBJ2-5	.	TGTGCCAGCAGCCGGACAGGGACGTACCAAGAGACCCAGTACTTC	CASSRTGTYQETQYF
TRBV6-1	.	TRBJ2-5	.	TGTGCCGCTGGAACAGGCCTCCAAGAGACCCAGTACTTC	CAAGTGLQETQYF
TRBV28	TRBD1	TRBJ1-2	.	TGTGCCACTCGAGGGGGCTTCGGGGGCTACACCTTC	CATRGGFGGYTF
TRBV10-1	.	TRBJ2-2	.	TGCGCCAGCAGTGTCGGTATCGGGAGCGGGGAGCTGTTTTTT	CASSVGIGSGELFF
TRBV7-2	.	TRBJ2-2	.	TGTGCCAGCAGGCCCGGGACGGCAGCAGGGGAGCTGTTTTTT	CASRPGTAAGELFF
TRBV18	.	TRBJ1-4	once	TGTGCCAGCTCACGACCGGGACTGGGGGAAAAACTGTTTTTT	CASSRPGLGEKLFF
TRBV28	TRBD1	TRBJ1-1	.	TGTGCCAGCAGTCCTCCCGGACAGGGGGCTTTAGCTTTCTTT	CASSPPGQGALAFF
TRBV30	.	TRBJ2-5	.	TGTGCCTGGAGTGTACTAGGGGCAGGGGAGACCCAGTACTTC	CAWSVLGAGETQYF
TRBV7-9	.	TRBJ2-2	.	TGTGCCAGCAGCCGGACCTCGAGGAACACCGGGGAGCTGTTTTTT	CASSRTSRNTGELFF
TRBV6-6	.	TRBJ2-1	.	TGTGCCAGCAGTTCCCGGGACCCGACCTACAATGAGCAGTTCTTC	CASSSRDPTYNEQFF
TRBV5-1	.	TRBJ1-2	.	TGCGCCAGCAGCTTGGAAGGGGTACAGGGCTACACCTTC	CASSLEGVQGYTF
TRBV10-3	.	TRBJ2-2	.	TGTGCCATCAGTGAGTCGAGCGGGTTGAACACCGGGGAGCTGTTTTTT	CAISESSGLNTGELFF